Listed here are 26 T cell receptor beta chains from one sample, sequenced in a study of CD8+CD57+ T cells in acquired aplastic anemia. Investigators profiled TCR beta VDJ and CDR3 from genomic DNA template. TCRdb reanalysed the reads using MiXCR and keeps one entry per CDR3 protein. The table shows about 160,000 distinct CDR3 sequences, with around 45% occurring only once. Sequencing used sorted CD4+, CD8+, or CD8+CD57+ T cells (not recorded which) from PBMCs. These receptors were collected from a human donor in good health.

The CDR3 loop is CATRDVLGFEQYF. The CDR3 nucleotides read TGTGCCACCAGGGACGTTCTGGGTTTCGAGCAGTACTTC. The genes are TRBV15 and TRBJ2-7; D gene ambiguous. Germline CDR1 reads LNHNV; CDR2 reads YYDKDF (reference sequence). The CDR3 has 13 residues. Trimming shortened V by 6 bases and J by 6 bases, and 15 bases separated the two germline ends.

This clonotype was picked up many times. The rearrangement links TRBV20-1 to TRBJ2-1; TRBD2 might be the D (6 bases). This CDR3 contains 12 residues. Germline CDR1 DFQATT, CDR2 SNEGSKA (reference sequence). Trimming took off 2 bases at V and 7 bases at J, with 9 bases between the two ends. This CDR3 is CSARPAGNEQFF. In nucleotides, the CDR3 is TGCAGTGCTAGACCCGCGGGAAATGAGCAGTTCTTC.

V usage is TRBV2 and J usage is TRBJ1-1; no clear D gene. Deletions cut 8 bases from V and 7 bases from J, with 14 bases between. Germline V gene sequence: CDR1 SNHLY, CDR2 FYNNEI. This CDR3 region has 12 residues. The CDR3: CASVLSQNEAFF. The CDR3 DNA follows: TGTGCCAGCGTCCTCTCTCAGAATGAAGCTTTCTTT. The whole variable domain, filled in from reference TRBV2 and TRBJ1-1, reads EPEVTQTPSHQVTQMGQEVILRCVPISNHLYFYWYRQILGQKVEFLVSFYNNEISEKSEIFDDQFSVERPDGSNFTLKIRSTKLEDSAMYFCASVLSQNEAFFGQGTRLTVV.

The chain carries TRBV2 and TRBJ2-7; 7 bases map to TRBD1. V lost 7 bases, J lost 2 bases, and 14 bases stayed unmatched. CDR3 length equals 16 residues. The germline gives CDR1 SNHLY, CDR2 FYNNEI. CDR3 DNA: TGTGCCAGCAACATGGGTACGGTTACAGGGGCCTACGAGCAGTACTTC. Translating it yields CASNMGTVTGAYEQYF.

The rearrangement joins TRBV10-1 to TRBJ2-7; weak D call: TRBD1 (5 bases). With 6 bases removed from V and 0 bases from J, the gap between germline ends came to 12 bases. The V gene's germline CDR1 is WNHNN and CDR2 SYGVQD (reference sequence). The CDR3 spans 14 residues. The CDR3 DNA is TGCGCCAGCAGACCGACAGCGAGCTCCTACGAGCAGTACTTC. This translates into CASRPTASSYEQYF.

In this sample, this clonotype turned up many times. The J gene is TRBJ2-3, the V gene TRBV5-1; D is uncertain. The CDR3 loop spans 15 amino acids. The germline V gene encodes CDR1 SGHRS and CDR2 YFSETQ. Trimming pared 0 bases from V and 2 bases from J, leaving 10 bases between. CDR3 in DNA: TGCGCCAGCAGCTTGGCACAGACGTACACAGATACGCAGTATTTT. It is translated as CASSLAQTYTDTQYF.

The chain joins TRBV7-3 to TRBJ2-3; TRBD2 aligns across 7 bases. V shed 4 bases and J 5 bases; nucleotides not matched to a gene: 9. The germline V gene has CDR1 SGHTA and CDR2 FQGTGA. CDR3 length equals 15 residues. CDR3 in amino acids: CASSSTGTKIDTQYF. As DNA, the CDR3 is TGTGCCAGCAGCTCCACCGGGACTAAAATAGATACGCAGTATTTT.

The sample holds many counts of this clonotype. The J gene is TRBJ1-2, the V gene TRBV2, with D tentatively TRBD1 (6 bases). The V and J ends lost 6 bases and 6 bases respectively, with 26 bases between them. The germline V gene has CDR1 SNHLY and CDR2 FYNNEI. CDR3 length: 17 residues. In DNA form, the CDR3 reads TGTGCCAGCAGCTTTAAGGCGACAGAATCCAAGGGGGATGGCTACACCTTC. It translates to CASSFKATESKGDGYTF.

Ten or more counts support this clonotype. The CDR3 nucleotides are TGCAGTGCTAGAGATGGGGGGCGCGGGGAGAACACTGAAGCTTTCTTT. Translating gives CSARDGGRGENTEAFF. The chain is built from TRBV20-1 and TRBJ1-1; possible D gene TRBD1, 6 bases. Germline values: CDR1 DFQATT, CDR2 SNEGSKA (reference sequence). This CDR3 is 16 amino acids long. V shed 0 bases and J shed 1 base, with 15 bases lying between them.

V gene TRBV12-3 or TRBV12-4 combines with J gene TRBJ1-5; 8 bases match TRBD1. V lost 6 bases and J lost 5; bases outside the gene matches: 12. There are 16 residues in the CDR3. In nucleotides, the CDR3 is TGTGCCAGCAGAACGGGCGTCAGGGGGCATGATCAGCCCCAGCATTTT. Protein product: CASRTGVRGHDQPQHF.

This clonotype was seen more than once but under ten times. The V call is TRBV27, the J call TRBJ1-5, with 8 bases matching TRBD1. Trimming at V came to 5 bases and at J to 4 bases, leaving 13 bases not matched to a gene. CDR1 MNHEY and CDR2 SMNVEV come from the germline V gene (reference sequence). The length of the CDR3 is 17 residues. The CDR3 coding sequence is TGTGCCAGCAGTGCCGGCCGACAGGGGAGCCTTAATCAGCCCCAGCATTTT. Protein: CASSAGRQGSLNQPQHF.

The chain uses TRBV24-1 and TRBJ2-5; 7 nucleotides align to TRBD2. CDR1 and CDR2 (germline): KGHDR, SFDVKD. The CDR3 sequence is 14 residues long. J was trimmed by 3 bases and V by 6 bases; bases with no gene match: 6. CDR3 in DNA: TGTGCCACCAGTAAGACGGGAGGCGAAGAGACCCAGTACTTC. Translation gives CATSKTGGEETQYF.

In this sample, this clonotype turned up many times. The rearrangement joins TRBV19 to TRBJ1-2; D might be TRBD1 (5 bases). Trimming left V 7 bases short and J 6 bases short, with 21 bases between. The CDR3 spans 15 residues. Germline-derived CDR1 and CDR2 are LNHDA and SQIVND (reference sequence). The CDR3 loop is CASTPSWQGEDGYTF. CDR3 DNA: TGTGCCAGTACCCCTTCGTGGCAGGGCGAAGATGGCTACACCTTC. The entire variable domain, with the rest obtained from reference TRBV19 and TRBJ1-2, is as follows: DGGITQSPKYLFRKEGQNVTLSCEQNLNHDAMYWYRQDPGQGLRLIYYSQIVNDFQKGDIAEGYSVSREKKESFPLTVTSAQKNPTAFYLCASTPSWQGEDGYTFGSGTRLTVV.

The chain employs TRBV7-9 and TRBJ2-5, with 9 positions matching TRBD1. J gave up 5 bases and V 6 bases, and 7 bases lay outside the gene matches. CDR3 size: 14 residues. The germline CDR1 and CDR2 sequences are SEHNR and FQNEAQ (reference sequence). CDR3 coding DNA: TGTGCCAGCAGTCCGGGACAGGGAACGGAGACCCAGTACTTC. This encodes CASSPGQGTETQYF.

This clonotype occurred many times. The rearrangement uses TRBV7-2 and TRBJ2-1, with TRBD1 identical over 10 bases. The junction had 6 bases not matched to a gene; V was cut back by 1 base and J by 9 bases. This CDR3 has 15 amino acids. CDR1 SGHTA and CDR2 FQGNSA come from the germline V gene. CDR3 nucleotide sequence: TGTGCCAGCAGCTTAGTCAGACAGGGGGCCAGTGAGCAGTTCTTC. This encodes CASSLVRQGASEQFF.

The chain links TRBV20-1 to TRBJ1-2; maybe TRBD1 (6 bases). The CDR3 contains 14 residues. The germline CDR1 and CDR2 sequences are DFQATT and SNEGSKA (reference sequence). With 0 bases removed from V and 5 bases from J, the gap between germline ends came to 13 bases. The CDR3 loop reads CSARDRWDIYGYTF. The CDR3 coding sequence is TGCAGTGCTAGAGATCGTTGGGACATATATGGCTACACCTTC.

This clonotype was seen a few times. This may be a read error: a much more frequent sequence differs by one nucleotide. The genes are TRBV20-1 and TRBJ2-5, with TRBD2 matching over 11 bases. CDR1 is DFQATT, CDR2 SNEGSKA, per germline (reference sequence). The CDR3 is 15 residues long. CDR3 residues: CSARGLAGGQGTQYF. The CDR3 DNA is TGCAGTGCTAGAGGTCTAGCGGGGGGTCAAGGGACCCAGTACTTC.

This clonotype appeared many times. The chain joins TRBV25-1 to TRBJ2-1; D ambiguous. Germline V gene data show CDR1 as MGHDK and CDR2 as SYGVNS. CDR3 length equals 12 residues. The ends were cut back, 1 base at V and 9 bases at J, with 7 bases in the middle. The CDR3 reads CASSESSTEQFF. CDR3 nucleotides: TGTGCCAGCAGTGAATCCAGTACTGAGCAGTTCTTC.

This clonotype was seen at least ten times. The J gene is TRBJ2-7, the V gene TRBV11-3; a weak D match, TRBD2 (6 bases). The CDR3 covers 15 residues. V was pared by 1 base and J by 1 base, with 11 bases between. Germline-derived CDR1 and CDR2 are SGHNT and YENEEA. The CDR3 is CASSLVGLVSYEQYF. CDR3 DNA sequence: TGTGCCAGCAGCTTAGTGGGACTGGTGTCCTACGAGCAGTACTTC.

There are many counts of this clonotype. This chain uses TRBV20-1 with TRBJ1-4; 11 nucleotides align to TRBD1. The CDR3 runs 15 residues. Looked up from germline, CDR1 is DFQATT and CDR2 is SNEGSKA (reference sequence). V gave up 7 bases and J gave up 1 base; unmatched junction bases: 5. The CDR3 region has the DNA TGCAGTGGGACAGGGGGCGCGGTAACTAATGAAAAACTGTTTTTT. Its protein is CSGTGGAVTNEKLFF.

The chain is built from TRBV29-1 and TRBJ2-2; either TRBD1 or TRBD2 may fit D (7 bases each). Germline V lookup: CDR1 SQVTM, CDR2 ANQGSEA. The CDR3 is 14 residues long. V was trimmed by 6 bases and J by 5 bases, leaving 16 bases between them. The chain's CDR3 is CSVGGQGVTGELFF. The CDR3, as DNA: TGCAGCGTCGGGGGGCAGGGGGTAACCGGGGAGCTGTTTTTT.

V usage is TRBV20-1 and J usage is TRBJ2-7, with 10 bases identical to TRBD1. J gave up 0 bases and V 7 bases, and 9 bases lay outside the gene matches. Germline V gene lookup returns CDR1 DFQATT and CDR2 SNEGSKA (reference sequence). CDR3 length equals 15 residues. The CDR3 spells CSGGQGTVSSYEQYF. CDR3 nucleotide sequence: TGCAGTGGGGGACAGGGGACCGTGAGCTCCTACGAGCAGTACTTC.

This clonotype was counted between two and nine times. This may arise from a read error, as a much more abundant clone is one base away. The V gene is TRBV2, the J gene TRBJ1-3, with D perhaps matching TRBD1 (5 bases). Germline lookup yields CDR1 SNHLY and CDR2 FYNNEI. The CDR3 sequence is 13 residues long. This CDR3 is CASAPGIGNIIYF. The CDR3 DNA sequence: TGTGCCAGCGCTCCAGGGATCGGAAACATCATATATTTT.

V is TRBV10-3 and J is TRBJ2-7; D gene ambiguous. The CDR3 loop spans 11 amino acids. CDR1 is ENHRY and CDR2 is SYGVKD in the germline V gene. V was shortened by 0 bases and J by 7 bases, with 4 bases between the two germline ends. The CDR3 here is CAISESQEQYF. CDR3 nucleotide sequence: TGTGCCATCAGTGAGTCCCAGGAGCAGTACTTC.

This clonotype showed up just once. The rearrangement links TRBV10-3 to TRBJ2-3; TRBD2 matches at 7 bases. The germline gives CDR1 ENHRY, CDR2 SYGVKD. There are 15 residues in the CDR3. The CDR3 here is CTSSHASGSTDTQYF. The CDR3 DNA follows: TGTACTTCCTCACATGCTAGCGGTAGCACAGATACGCAGTATTTT.

The V gene is TRBV19, the J gene TRBJ1-4; no firm D call. Per the germline V gene, CDR1 is LNHDA and CDR2 is SQIVND (reference sequence). CDR3 length: 13 residues. Trimming removed 8 bases from V and 2 bases from J, with 9 bases in between. The CDR3 DNA reads as TGTGCCAGTTCGAGGACGACTAATGAAAAACTGTTTTTT. Translation: CASSRTTNEKLFF.